One sample yielded the 26 T cell receptor beta chains listed below, sequenced in a study of blood T cells in healthy people across ages. Combining a sample-barcoded 5' primer with a J-beta primer mix, a second PCR ran for about 6 to 12 cycles. A single record per CDR3 protein comes from TCRdb applying MiXCR to the 5' RACE reads. The sample carries around 1,800,000 distinct CDR3 sequences, roughly two fifths recorded once. Sequences were obtained from blood. All receptors come from a human donor in good health.

Notes on this clonotype: The CDR3 carries no conserved terminal phenylalanine or tryptophan, so it likely arises from a read error. This chain links TRBV12-3 or TRBV12-4 with TRBJ2-5; TRBD2 matches 10 bases. Near its end, the DNA agrees better with TRBJ2-1, so the J call may be wrong. The CDR3 is 14 residues long. CDR3 bases: TGTGCCAGCAGTCAAGCGGGGGGGCCGGGTGAGCAGTTCGTC. This codes for CASSQAGGPGEQFV.

The rearrangement joins TRBV12-3 or TRBV12-4 to TRBJ2-1, with 14 nucleotides matching TRBD2. The CDR3 is 17 amino acids. V was pared by 5 bases and J by 6 bases, with 9 bases of the junction left unmatched. Written as DNA, the CDR3 is TGTGCCAGCAGTCTCCACCGACTAGCGGGGGGGTTCAATGAGCAGTTCTTC. Translating gives CASSLHRLAGGFNEQFF.

This clonotype was detected only a few times. The rearrangement uses TRBV11-1 and TRBJ2-7, with D tentatively TRBD1 (6 bases). V was cut by 3 bases and J by 3 bases, with 15 bases left in between. The CDR3 covers 15 residues. Germline CDR1 is SGHAT and CDR2 is FQDESV (reference sequence). The CDR3 loop reads CASSFRQAGGYEQYF. The CDR3 DNA reads as TGTGCCAGCAGCTTCCGACAGGCGGGTGGCTACGAGCAGTACTTC. Variable domain in full (rest from reference TRBV11-1 and TRBJ2-7): EAEVAQSPRYKITEKSQAVAFWCDPISGHATLYWYRQILGQGPELLVQFQDESVVDDSQLPKDRFSAERLKGVDSTLKIQPAELGDSAMYLCASSFRQAGGYEQYFGPGTRLTVT.

The genes are TRBV7-2 and TRBJ1-2; D is unresolved. This CDR3 is built from 15 residues. V was clipped by 2 bases and J by 4 bases, with 14 bases between them. CDR1 SGHTA and CDR2 FQGNSA come from the germline V gene. Here the CDR3 DNA reads TGTGCCAGCAGCTTAATTAAAACCTCGATCTATGGCTACACCTTC. Amino acids: CASSLIKTSIYGYTF.

There are a few counts of this clonotype. The gene calls are TRBV7-3 and TRBJ2-3; TRBD1 aligns across 11 bases. Losses at the gene ends were 4 bases for V and 1 base for J; bases not matched to a gene: 4. This CDR3 region has 16 residues. The germline V gene encodes CDR1 SGHTA and CDR2 FQGTGA. The CDR3, as DNA: TGTGCCAGCAGCTCGGGGACAGGGGGTCGCACAGATACGCAGTATTTT. The encoded protein is CASSSGTGGRTDTQYF.

This clonotype was observed a few times. The CDR3 loop is CASSEDGNYGYTF. The CDR3 nucleotides read TGTGCCAGCTCAGAGGACGGGAACTATGGCTACACCTTC. The V call is TRBV18, the J call TRBJ1-2; unclear D gene. Trimming took 5 bases from V and 2 from J, leaving 9 bases between them. Germline-derived CDR1 and CDR2 are KGHSH and LQKENI. The CDR3 extends over 13 amino acids.

This clonotype was observed many times. The V call is TRBV6-2 or TRBV6-3, the J call TRBJ1-1; perhaps TRBD1 as D (5 bases). Between the trimmed V and J ends, which lost 6 bases and 1 base, there was a span of 9 bases. This CDR3 contains 13 residues. Looked up from germline, CDR1 is MNHEY and CDR2 is SVGEGT. Here the CDR3 DNA reads TGTGCCAGCAGCATAGGGGAGAACACTGAAGCTTTCTTT. It codes for CASSIGENTEAFF.

In its sample, this clonotype was seen a few times. A junction end diverges from the germline sequence, so it may reflect a read error. The chain links TRBV12-3 or TRBV12-4 to TRBJ1-2, with D possibly matching TRBD1 (6 bases). The CDR3 is made up of 15 amino acids. CDR3 sequence: CASRLEPQGRGGYTF. As DNA, the CDR3 is TGTGCCAGCAGATTAGAACCACAGGGAAGGGGAGGCTACACCTTC.

This clonotype was seen repeatedly, ten times or more. V is TRBV29-1 and J is TRBJ2-7; the match to TRBD2 covers 7 bases. Germline trimming cut 2 bases from V and 3 bases from J; bases unmatched to any gene: 1. Germline assignment: CDR1 SQVTM and CDR2 ANQGSEA. The CDR3 length is 12 residues. This CDR3 is CSVESGGYEQYF. The CDR3 DNA reads as TGCAGCGTTGAATCGGGGGGCTACGAGCAGTACTTC.

The J gene is TRBJ2-3, the V gene TRBV5-1, with 7 nucleotides matching TRBD1. Per germline, CDR1 SGHRS and CDR2 YFSETQ. V lost 4 bases, J lost 4 bases, and 6 bases stayed unmatched. The CDR3 length is 14 residues. DNA of the CDR3: TGCGCCAGCAGCCCGGGACAGTCACCAGATACGCAGTATTTT. This encodes CASSPGQSPDTQYF. Supplemented by reference TRBV5-1 and TRBJ2-3, the full variable domain reads KAGVTQTPRYLIKTRGQQVTLSCSPISGHRSVSWYQQTPGQGLQFLFEYFSETQRNKGNFPGRFSGRQFSNSRSEMNVSTLELGDSALYLCASSPGQSPDTQYFGPGTRLTVL.

The rearrangement joins TRBV5-1 to TRBJ2-4; TRBD1 is a possible D gene (6 bases). The J call is uncertain, as TRBJ2-7 better fits the DNA end. This CDR3 region has 14 residues. CDR1 is SGHRS, CDR2 YFSETQ, per germline. In nucleotides, the CDR3 is TGCGCCAGCAGCCTCCGGGACACCAACTACGAGCAGTACTTC. Protein sequence: CASSLRDTNYEQYF.

Only a few counts were recorded for this clonotype. The rearrangement joins TRBV12-3 or TRBV12-4 to TRBJ1-4; TRBD1 matches at 7 bases. V gave up 8 bases and J gave up 5 bases; unmatched junction bases: 11. The CDR3 contains 15 residues. CDR3 loop: CASALGGQANEKLFF. In DNA, the CDR3 is TGTGCCAGCGCCCTAGGGGGCCAGGCGAATGAAAAACTGTTTTTT.

This clonotype was found a few times. This chain joins TRBV27 and TRBJ1-1; TRBD1 matches at 7 bases. CDR3 length: 14 amino acids. The ends lost 5 bases at V and 2 bases at J; junction bases unmatched: 5. Germline values: CDR1 MNHEY, CDR2 SMNVEV (reference sequence). CDR3 residues: CASSIRQGNTEAFF. The CDR3 bases are TGTGCCAGCAGTATACGACAGGGCAACACTGAAGCTTTCTTT.

Turning to this clonotype: Germline is not matched at one junction end, which may reflect a read error. The chain recombines TRBV6-1 with TRBJ2-1; maybe TRBD2 (6 bases). CDR1 and CDR2 from the germline V gene are MNHNS and SASEGT. The CDR3 is 16 residues long. CDR3 sequence (DNA): TGTGCCAACAGTACAGTACTAGCACACTCCTACAACGAGCAGTTCTTC. Translated: CANSTVLAHSYNEQFF.

This clonotype appeared once. The chain is built from TRBV7-9 and TRBJ2-3, with 8 bases matching TRBD1. Germline CDR1 SEHNR, CDR2 FQNEAQ (reference sequence). This CDR3 has 16 residues. Trimming at V came to 5 bases and at J to 6 bases, leaving 13 bases not matched to a gene. The CDR3 spells CASSPQGVSVSDTQYF. The CDR3 DNA sequence: TGTGCCAGCAGCCCACAGGGGGTTAGCGTTTCGGATACGCAGTATTTT.

The gene calls are TRBV13 and TRBJ1-1; D might be TRBD1 (5 bases). Germline CDR1 is PRHDT and CDR2 is FYEKMQ (reference sequence). The ends were cut back, 0 bases at V and 10 bases at J, with 15 bases in the middle. This CDR3 is built from 14 residues. CDR3 amino acids: CASSLGLGGAVAFF. In DNA form, the CDR3 reads TGTGCCAGCAGCTTAGGGCTAGGCGGGGCGGTAGCTTTCTTT.

The J gene is TRBJ2-1, the V gene TRBV4-3; 9 nucleotides line up with TRBD1. The CDR3 has 16 residues. CDR1 is LGHNA, CDR2 YSLEER, per germline. The junction had 9 bases not matched to a gene; V was cut back by 2 bases and J by 7 bases. CDR3 bases: TGCGCCAGCAGCCAACCCCCCGGGACAGGGAGGAATGAGCAGTTCTTC. It encodes CASSQPPGTGRNEQFF.

This chain uses TRBV7-9 with TRBJ2-5; TRBD2 matches 11 bases. J was trimmed by 2 bases and V by 5 bases; bases with no gene match: 7. The CDR3 extends over 16 amino acids. CDR1 and CDR2 from the germline V gene are SEHNR and FQNEAQ (reference sequence). The CDR3 protein is CASSGDGTSGQETQYF. In DNA, the CDR3 is TGTGCCAGCAGCGGAGACGGGACTAGCGGACAAGAGACCCAGTACTTC.

The V and J genes are TRBV2 and TRBJ2-5; D gene ambiguous. The germline V gene encodes CDR1 SNHLY and CDR2 FYNNEI. This CDR3 has 10 residues. V was cut by 6 bases and J by 5 bases, with 4 bases left in between. Here the CDR3 DNA reads TGTGCCAGCAGAATTGAGACCCAGTACTTC. Translated: CASRIETQYF.

V is TRBV7-8 and J is TRBJ2-3; the match to TRBD2 covers 9 bases. The CDR3 is 16 amino acids. After removal of 5 bases from V and 4 bases from J, the junction contained 10 bases not matched to a gene. CDR1 is SGHVS and CDR2 is FQNEAQ in the germline V gene. In nucleotides, the CDR3 is TGTGCCAGCAGCACCCAGGGTAGCGGGGGTGCAGATACGCAGTATTTT. Translated, it gives CASSTQGSGGADTQYF.

The chain recombines TRBV4-3 with TRBJ2-3, with D perhaps TRBD2 (5 bases). Trimming shortened V by 0 bases and J by 8 bases, and 12 bases separated the two germline ends. The germline V gene has CDR1 LGHNA and CDR2 YSLEER. The CDR3 runs to 14 residues. CDR3 protein: CASSQDPSAGTQYF. The DNA of the CDR3 is TGCGCCAGCAGCCAAGATCCCAGTGCGGGTACGCAGTATTTT.

This rearrangement joins TRBV7-8 to TRBJ2-1; 11 bases map to TRBD2. V shed 3 bases and J 3 bases; nucleotides not matched to a gene: 13. Germline V gene lookup returns CDR1 SGHVS and CDR2 FQNEAQ. The CDR3 covers 19 residues. The CDR3 region is CASSFYLAGGPGRYNEQFF. CDR3 nucleotides: TGTGCCAGCAGCTTTTATCTAGCGGGGGGCCCCGGACGCTACAATGAGCAGTTCTTC.

The CDR3 reads CASSPSRQGSSEKLFF. In DNA, the CDR3 is TGTGCCAGCAGTCCCAGCCGACAGGGTTCCTCTGAAAAACTGTTTTTT. The V call is TRBV12-3 or TRBV12-4, the J call TRBJ1-4; 7 bases align to TRBD1. V was clipped by 5 bases and J by 7 bases; unmatched bases: 13. The CDR3 covers 16 residues.

CDR3 region: CASSLEWGPGYEQYF. The CDR3, as DNA: TGTGCCAGCAGCTTAGAGTGGGGTCCAGGCTACGAGCAGTACTTC. This sequence joins TRBV7-2 and TRBJ2-7, with D unclear. Germline V gives CDR1 SGHTA, CDR2 FQGNSA. Trimming shortened V by 1 base and J by 3 bases, and 13 bases separated the two germline ends. The CDR3 spans 15 residues.

This sequence joins TRBV4-3 and TRBJ1-4, with D possibly TRBD1 on 6 matching bases. The length of the CDR3 is 16 residues. Germline CDR1 is LGHNA and CDR2 is YSLEER. The ends were cut back, 0 bases at V and 8 bases at J, with 16 bases in the middle. In DNA form, the CDR3 reads TGCGCCAGCAGCCAAGAAAGTAGGGGGATCGGGGAAAAACTGTTTTTT. Translation: CASSQESRGIGEKLFF.

The J gene is TRBJ2-1, the V gene TRBV7-9; 12 bases agree with TRBD2. J gave up 6 bases and V 1 base, and 7 bases lay outside the gene matches. Germline V gene lookup returns CDR1 SEHNR and CDR2 FQNEAQ (reference sequence). The length of the CDR3 is 17 residues. Here the CDR3 DNA reads TGTGCCAGCAGCTTAGTTGTGCTAGCGGGGGGGTTCAATGAGCAGTTCTTC. Its translation is CASSLVVLAGGFNEQFF.